This T cell receptor beta chain is drawn from a study of lymphopenia after photon versus proton radiotherapy. General observations from the study: Proton therapy kept repertoires fairly stable, unlike photons, which gained effector/memory cells. In patients who died, overall survival fell as post-nadir TCR diversity dropped more. After lymphocyte nadir, photon-treated repertoires showed oligoclonal expansion, especially CD8+ Temra.

Germline V gene data show CDR1 as SGHAT and CDR2 as FQNNGV. This CDR3 spans 15 amino acids. Unmatched junction bases numbered 8, after V lost 4 bases and J lost 4 bases. TCRdb keeps only in-frame clones here, not all; method: immunoSEQ multiplex PCR. In the table there are about 50,000 clones, 80% to 90% of which are singletons. To note about this clone: Antigen specificity is unknown.

The receptor comes from a man aged 45-60 years with gastric cancer. Sequenced here: peripheral blood, sampled from a patient treated with photon-based radiotherapy. The V and J genes are TRBV11-2 and TRBJ2-7; the match to TRBD1 covers 9 bases. Here the CDR3 DNA reads TGTGCCAGCAGCTCCGGCGGGACAGGGATGTACGAGCAGTACTTC. Translated: CASSSGGTGMYEQYF.